These 2 T cell receptor beta chains were all obtained from the same sample, sequenced in a study of regulatory T cells in long-lasting Graves disease. Arm-PCR with iRepertoire HTBI primers amplified the CDR3 regions for these TCR beta libraries. One entry per CDR3 protein results from TCRdb running MiXCR on the multiplex PCR reads. Of hundreds of thousands of distinct CDR3 sequences detected, roughly 23% appear once; the ten largest clones hold 14%. Stated time point: persistent/refractory GD, antithyroid drugs over 5 years with positive TRAb. Isolated PBMC RNA provided the starting material for the TCR library. The sample here was peripheral blood mononuclear cells (PBMCs), taken when the disease was refractory, from a patient treated with antithyroid drugs. These receptors were collected from a female donor with Graves disease.

This clonotype was counted many times. This chain joins TRBV30 and TRBJ1-1; no firm D call. The CDR3 totals 10 residues. V was trimmed by 3 bases and J by 4 bases, leaving 3 bases between them. Germline V gives CDR1 GTSNPN, CDR2 SVGIG (reference sequence). The CDR3 spells CAWRATEAFF. CDR3 nucleotides: TGTGCCTGGAGGGCCACTGAAGCTTTCTTT.

This clonotype has just a few counts. This sequence joins TRBV10-1 and TRBJ2-2; TRBD2 matches at 7 bases. V shed 8 bases, J shed 4 bases, and the junction held 7 bases outside the gene matches. The CDR3 covers 14 residues. From germline, CDR1 is WNHNN and CDR2 SYGVQD (reference sequence). The CDR3 spells CASSSGHGTGELFF. Written as DNA, the CDR3 is TGCGCCAGCTCTAGCGGCCACGGCACCGGGGAGCTGTTTTTT.